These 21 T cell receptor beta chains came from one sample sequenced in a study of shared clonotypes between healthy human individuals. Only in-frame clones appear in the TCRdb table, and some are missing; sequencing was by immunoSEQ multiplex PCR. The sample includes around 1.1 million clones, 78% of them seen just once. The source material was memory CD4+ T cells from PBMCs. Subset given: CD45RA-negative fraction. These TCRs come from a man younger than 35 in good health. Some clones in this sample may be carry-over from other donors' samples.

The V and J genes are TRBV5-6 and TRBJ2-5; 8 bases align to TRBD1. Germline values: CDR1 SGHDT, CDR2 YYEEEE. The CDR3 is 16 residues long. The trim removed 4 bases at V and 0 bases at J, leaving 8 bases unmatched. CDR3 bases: TGTGCCAGCAGCCCAGACAGGGGAGGATACCAAGAGACCCAGTACTTC. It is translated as CASSPDRGGYQETQYF. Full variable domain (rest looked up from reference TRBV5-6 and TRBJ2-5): DAGVTQSPTHLIKTRGQQVTLRCSPKSGHDTVSWYQQALGQGPQFIFQYYEEEERQRGNFPDRFSGHQFPNYSSELNVNALLLGDSALYLCASSPDRGGYQETQYFGPGTRLLVL.

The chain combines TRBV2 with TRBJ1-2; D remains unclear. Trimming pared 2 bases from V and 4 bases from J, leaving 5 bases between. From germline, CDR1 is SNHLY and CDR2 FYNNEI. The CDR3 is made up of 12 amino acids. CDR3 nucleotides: TGTGCCAGCAGTGAATGGTCCTATGGCTACACCTTC. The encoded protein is CASSEWSYGYTF.

In DNA, the CDR3 is TGTGCCAGCAGTTATTCCAGGGGGAGGGAAGAGACCCAGTACTTC. The encoded protein is CASSYSRGREETQYF. The rearrangement joins TRBV6-5 to TRBJ2-5; D assignment may be TRBD1 or TRBD2 (7 bases each). Germline V gives CDR1 MNHEY, CDR2 SVGAGI. This CDR3 contains 15 residues. V lost 3 bases and J 3 bases, leaving 14 bases between the germline ends.

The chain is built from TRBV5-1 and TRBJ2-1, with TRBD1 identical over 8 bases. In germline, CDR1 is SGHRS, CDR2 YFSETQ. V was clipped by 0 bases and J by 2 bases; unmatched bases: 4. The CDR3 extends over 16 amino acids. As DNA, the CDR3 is TGCGCCAGCAGCTTGGATCAGGGGGCTGCCTACAATGAGCAGTTCTTC. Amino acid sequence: CASSLDQGAAYNEQFF.

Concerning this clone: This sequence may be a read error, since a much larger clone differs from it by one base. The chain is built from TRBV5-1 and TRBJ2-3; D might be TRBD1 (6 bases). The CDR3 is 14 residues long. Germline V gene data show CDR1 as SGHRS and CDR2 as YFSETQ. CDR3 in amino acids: CTSSLQGQADTQYF. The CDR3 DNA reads TGCACCAGCAGCTTACAGGGCCAGGCAGATACGCAGTATTTT.

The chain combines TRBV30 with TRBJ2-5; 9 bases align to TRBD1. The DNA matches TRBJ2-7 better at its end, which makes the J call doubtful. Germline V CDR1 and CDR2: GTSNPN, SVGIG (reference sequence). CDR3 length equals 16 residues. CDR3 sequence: CAWMGRTGTGTYEQYF. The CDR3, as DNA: TGTGCCTGGATGGGCCGAACCGGGACAGGGACCTACGAGCAGTACTTC.

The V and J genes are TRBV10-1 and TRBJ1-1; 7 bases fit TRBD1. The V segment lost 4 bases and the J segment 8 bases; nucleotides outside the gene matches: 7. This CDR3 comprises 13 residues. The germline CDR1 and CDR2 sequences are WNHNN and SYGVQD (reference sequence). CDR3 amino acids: CASSARQGTEAFF. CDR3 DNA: TGCGCCAGCAGTGCCAGACAGGGCACCGAAGCTTTCTTT.

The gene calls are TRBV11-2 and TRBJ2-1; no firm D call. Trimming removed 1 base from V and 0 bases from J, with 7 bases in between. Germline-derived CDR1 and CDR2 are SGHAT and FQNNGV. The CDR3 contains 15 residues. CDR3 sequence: CASSLGWDSYNEQFF. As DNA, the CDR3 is TGTGCCAGCAGCTTAGGCTGGGACTCCTACAATGAGCAGTTCTTC.

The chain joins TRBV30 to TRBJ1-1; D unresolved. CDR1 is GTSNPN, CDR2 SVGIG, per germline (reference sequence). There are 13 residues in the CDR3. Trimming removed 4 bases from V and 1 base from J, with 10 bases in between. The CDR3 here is CAWIGQRNTEAFF. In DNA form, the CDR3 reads TGTGCCTGGATTGGGCAACGGAACACTGAAGCTTTCTTT.

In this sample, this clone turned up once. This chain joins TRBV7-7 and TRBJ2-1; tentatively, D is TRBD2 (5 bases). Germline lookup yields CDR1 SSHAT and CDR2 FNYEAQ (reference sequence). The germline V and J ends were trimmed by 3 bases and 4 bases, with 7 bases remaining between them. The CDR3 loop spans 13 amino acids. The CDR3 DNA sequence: TGTGCCAGCAGCTTTAGACTATACAATGAGCAGTTCTTC. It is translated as CASSFRLYNEQFF.

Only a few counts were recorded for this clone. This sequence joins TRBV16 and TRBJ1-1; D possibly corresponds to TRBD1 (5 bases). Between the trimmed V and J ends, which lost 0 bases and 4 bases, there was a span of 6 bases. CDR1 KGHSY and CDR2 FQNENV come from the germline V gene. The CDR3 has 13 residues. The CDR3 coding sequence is TGTGCCAGCAGCCAATCGCAGGGCACTGAAGCTTTCTTT. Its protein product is CASSQSQGTEAFF.

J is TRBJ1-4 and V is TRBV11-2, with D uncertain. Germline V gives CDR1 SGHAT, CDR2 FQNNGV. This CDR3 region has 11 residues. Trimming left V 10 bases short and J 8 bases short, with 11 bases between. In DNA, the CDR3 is TGTGCCACCAGTCCCGGGGAAAAACTGTTTTTT. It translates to CATSPGEKLFF. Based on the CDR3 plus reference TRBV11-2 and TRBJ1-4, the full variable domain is EAGVAQSPRYKIIEKRQSVAFWCNPISGHATLYWYQQILGQGPKLLIQFQNNGVVDDSQLPKDRFSAERLKGVDSTLKIQPAKLEDSAVYLCATSPGEKLFFGSGTQLSVL.

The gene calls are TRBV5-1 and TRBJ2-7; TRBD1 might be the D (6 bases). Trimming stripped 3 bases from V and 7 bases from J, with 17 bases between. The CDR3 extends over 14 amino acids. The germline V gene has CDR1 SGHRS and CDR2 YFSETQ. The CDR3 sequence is CASSSATGWGEQYF. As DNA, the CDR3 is TGCGCCAGCAGCTCTGCTACAGGGTGGGGGGAGCAGTACTTC.

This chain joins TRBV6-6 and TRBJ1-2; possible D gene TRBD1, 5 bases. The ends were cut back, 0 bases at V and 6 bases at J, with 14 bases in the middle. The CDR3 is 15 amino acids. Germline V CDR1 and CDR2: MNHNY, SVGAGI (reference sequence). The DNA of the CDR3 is TGTGCCAGCAGTTACTCGAGAGGGGAGACGAATGGCTACACCTTC. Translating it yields CASSYSRGETNGYTF.

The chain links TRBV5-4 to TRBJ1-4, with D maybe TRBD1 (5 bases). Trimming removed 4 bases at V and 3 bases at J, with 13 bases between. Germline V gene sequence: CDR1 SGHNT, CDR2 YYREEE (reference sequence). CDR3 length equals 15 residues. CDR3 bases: TGTGCCAGCAGCGCAGACAGTCAAGCTAATGAAAAACTGTTTTTT. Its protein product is CASSADSQANEKLFF.

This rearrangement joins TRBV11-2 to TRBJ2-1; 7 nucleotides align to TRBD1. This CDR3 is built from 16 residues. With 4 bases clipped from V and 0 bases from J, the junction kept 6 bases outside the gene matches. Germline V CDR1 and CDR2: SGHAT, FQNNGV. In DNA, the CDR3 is TGTGCCAGCAGCTCGCCGGGACAGAACTCCTACAATGAGCAGTTCTTC. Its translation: CASSSPGQNSYNEQFF.

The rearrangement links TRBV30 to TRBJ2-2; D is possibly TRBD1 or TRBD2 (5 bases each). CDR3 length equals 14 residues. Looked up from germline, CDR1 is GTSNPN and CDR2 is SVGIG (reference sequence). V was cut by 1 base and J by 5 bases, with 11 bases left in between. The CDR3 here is CAWSATWGTGELFF. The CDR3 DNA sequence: TGTGCCTGGAGTGCGACTTGGGGGACCGGGGAGCTGTTTTTT.

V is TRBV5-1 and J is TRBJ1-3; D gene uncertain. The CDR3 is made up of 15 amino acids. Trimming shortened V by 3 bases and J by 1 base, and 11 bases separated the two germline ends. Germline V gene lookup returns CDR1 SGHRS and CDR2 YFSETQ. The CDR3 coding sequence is TGCGCCAGCAGCTCGCAAGGGTTATCTGGAAACACCATATATTTT. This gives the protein CASSSQGLSGNTIYF.

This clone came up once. CDR3 protein: CASSTTAGTQYF. As DNA, the CDR3 is TGCGCCAGCAGTACCACGGCAGGTACGCAGTATTTT. This chain links TRBV10-1 with TRBJ2-3; D not certain. The V gene's germline CDR1 is WNHNN and CDR2 SYGVQD (reference sequence). The CDR3 length is 12 residues. Deletions cut 5 bases from V and 8 bases from J, with 11 bases between.

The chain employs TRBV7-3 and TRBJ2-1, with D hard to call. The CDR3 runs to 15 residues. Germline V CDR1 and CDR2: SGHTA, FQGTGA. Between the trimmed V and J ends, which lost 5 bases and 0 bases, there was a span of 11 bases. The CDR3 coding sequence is TGTGCCAGCAGCACCCAATCGAGCTCCTACAATGAGCAGTTCTTC. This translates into CASSTQSSSYNEQFF. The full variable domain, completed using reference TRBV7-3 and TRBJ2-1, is GAGVSQTPSNKVTEKGKYVELRCDPISGHTALYWYRQSLGQGPEFLIYFQGTGAADDSGLPNDRFFAVRPEGSVSTLKIQRTERGDSAVYLCASSTQSSSYNEQFFGPGTRLTVL.

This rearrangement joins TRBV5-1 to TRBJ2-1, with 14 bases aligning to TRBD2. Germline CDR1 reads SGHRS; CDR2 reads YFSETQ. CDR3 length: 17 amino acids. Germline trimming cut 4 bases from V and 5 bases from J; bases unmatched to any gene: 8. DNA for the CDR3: TGCGCCAGCAGCCCACGACTAGCGGGAGGGCCCAACAATGAGCAGTTCTTC. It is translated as CASSPRLAGGPNNEQFF.